These 32 T cell receptor beta chains were all obtained from the same sample, sequenced in a study of T cell changes during pregnancy in multiple sclerosis. Profiling relied on immunoSEQ multiplex PCR, and the TCRdb table lists in-frame clones only, not all of them. The table records 50,000 or so clones, almost 95% of them present only once. The input for sequencing was CD4+ T cells from peripheral blood mononuclear cells, taken in the third trimester of pregnancy. The receptors were gathered from a female donor with multiple sclerosis, enrolled in a pregnancy study.

The V gene is TRBV4-2, the J gene TRBJ1-1; D is uncertain. The V end lost 11 bases, the J end lost 0 bases, and 22 bases lay between the germline ends. CDR1 LGHNA and CDR2 YNFKEQ come from the germline V gene. This CDR3 has 16 amino acids. CDR3 amino acids: CAATPATGIVNTEAFF. CDR3 DNA sequence: TGTGCCGCAACGCCTGCGACGGGTATCGTGAACACTGAAGCTTTCTTT.

The chain recombines TRBV28 with TRBJ1-1, with 10 bases lining up with TRBD1. Germline V lookup: CDR1 MDHEN, CDR2 SYDVKM. J lost 3 bases, V lost 1 base, and 2 bases had no gene match. This CDR3 is built from 15 residues. CDR3 coding DNA: TGTGCCAGCAGTTTATCGGGGACAGGGGACACTGAAGCTTTCTTT. Translated, it gives CASSLSGTGDTEAFF.

V and J are TRBV25-1 and TRBJ2-7; TRBD2 might be the D (5 bases). In germline, CDR1 is MGHDK, CDR2 SYGVNS. Trimming took 7 bases from V and 3 from J, leaving 10 bases between them. This CDR3 spans 12 amino acids. This chain's CDR3 is CASMDSLYEQYF. Written as DNA, the CDR3 is TGTGCCAGCATGGACTCGCTCTACGAGCAGTACTTC.

This chain joins TRBV29-1 and TRBJ1-5, with a possible D match to TRBD1 (5 bases). The CDR3 loop spans 13 amino acids. Trimming shortened V by 5 bases and J by 2 bases, and 10 bases separated the two germline ends. Germline V gene lookup returns CDR1 SQVTM and CDR2 ANQGSEA. CDR3 nucleotide sequence: TGCAGCGTTCAAGGGGAGGGCAATCAGCCCCAGCATTTT. This translates into CSVQGEGNQPQHF.

This chain joins TRBV30 and TRBJ2-7, with D possibly TRBD1 on 6 matching bases. The germline V and J ends were trimmed by 5 bases and 5 bases, with 13 bases remaining between them. Germline V CDR1 and CDR2: GTSNPN, SVGIG (reference sequence). This CDR3 comprises 12 residues. CDR3 in DNA: TGTGCCTGGGGGAGACAGGCCCACGAGCAGTACTTC. Its translation: CAWGRQAHEQYF.

V usage is TRBV6-5 and J usage is TRBJ2-7, with D uncertain. Germline CDR1 MNHEY, CDR2 SVGAGI. Trimming left V 0 bases short and J 6 bases short, with 12 bases between. This CDR3 is 14 amino acids long. CDR3 residues: CASSYSTTIREQYF. CDR3 bases: TGTGCCAGCAGTTACTCGACAACGATCCGCGAGCAGTACTTC.

For the CDR3, the DNA is TGTGCCAGTAGTACAGGGGACACAGATACGCAGTATTTT. Translated, it gives CASSTGDTDTQYF. The chain carries TRBV19 and TRBJ2-3; TRBD1 is a possible D gene (6 bases). This CDR3 region has 13 residues. In germline, CDR1 is LNHDA, CDR2 SQIVND (reference sequence). Trimming removed 4 bases from V and 2 bases from J, with 7 bases in between.

The chain combines TRBV10-2 with TRBJ2-7, with 10 bases fitting TRBD1. The CDR3 consists of 12 residues. Per the germline V gene, CDR1 is WSHSY and CDR2 is SAAADI. The ends lost 7 bases at V and 6 bases at J; junction bases unmatched: 3. The CDR3 coding sequence is TGCGCCAGCAAGCGGACAGGGGGCGAGCAGTACTTC. This encodes CASKRTGGEQYF.

The chain has TRBV11-3 and TRBJ2-3; D call uncertain. Trimming removed 2 bases from V and 5 bases from J, with 8 bases in between. Per the germline V gene, CDR1 is SGHNT and CDR2 is YENEEA. The CDR3 sequence is 13 residues long. CDR3 DNA sequence: TGTGCCAGCAGCTTATCGACGGGAGATACGCAGTATTTT. This translates into CASSLSTGDTQYF.

V usage is TRBV6-1 and J usage is TRBJ2-5, with D unresolved. The CDR3 is made up of 11 amino acids. Germline lookup yields CDR1 MNHNS and CDR2 SASEGT. V was shortened by 4 bases and J by 5 bases, with 5 bases between the two germline ends. DNA for the CDR3: TGTGCCAGCAGTGTACAGGAGACCCAGTACTTC. As protein: CASSVQETQYF.

CDR3: CASSPPRRGDQETQYF. The CDR3 DNA is TGTGCCAGCTCACCACCAAGGCGGGGGGATCAAGAGACCCAGTACTTC. This chain uses TRBV18 with TRBJ2-5; 8 bases are a match to TRBD2. Germline trimming cut 0 bases from V and 2 bases from J; bases unmatched to any gene: 5. Germline CDR1 reads KGHSH; CDR2 reads LQKENI. This CDR3 spans 16 amino acids. Looking up the rest from reference TRBV18 and TRBJ2-5 gives the full variable domain: NAGVMQNPRHLVRRRGQEARLRCSPMKGHSHVYWYRQLPEEGLKFMVYLQKENIIDESGMPKERFSAEFPKEGPSILRIQQVVRGDSAAYFCASSPPRRGDQETQYFGPGTRLLVL.

The chain recombines TRBV11-3 with TRBJ2-7; weak D call: TRBD1 (6 bases). Germline loops: CDR1 SGHNT, CDR2 YENEEA. V dropped 5 bases and J dropped 4 bases, with 15 bases sitting between them. The length of the CDR3 is 14 residues. The CDR3 protein is CASSPRDTVYEQYF. The CDR3 DNA reads as TGTGCCAGCAGCCCCCGGGACACCGTATACGAGCAGTACTTC.

This chain's CDR3 is CASSTLHAANSGELFF. The CDR3 nucleotides read TGTGCCAGCAGCACCCTACACGCGGCAAATTCCGGGGAGCTGTTTTTT. This sequence joins TRBV7-2 and TRBJ2-2; D is unclear. The CDR3 is made up of 16 amino acids. Germline loops: CDR1 SGHTA, CDR2 FQGNSA. V shed 5 bases and J shed 6 bases, with 19 bases lying between them.

The J gene is TRBJ2-3, the V gene TRBV5-1, with TRBD2 identical over 9 bases. The CDR3 covers 16 residues. Germline V gives CDR1 SGHRS, CDR2 YFSETQ. V was pared by 4 bases and J by 4 bases, with 10 bases of the junction left unmatched. In DNA, the CDR3 is TGCGCCAGCAGCGTCAGAAGTAGCGGGGGAGCAGATACGCAGTATTTT. Translated, it gives CASSVRSSGGADTQYF.

V is TRBV21-1 and J is TRBJ1-1. TRBV21-1 is termed a pseudogene. This CDR3 is 12 amino acids long. This CDR3 reads CASSKVRVGAFF. Written as DNA, the CDR3 is TGTGCCAGCAGCAAAGTGAGAGTTGGAGCTTTCTTT.

V is TRBV28 and J is TRBJ2-1; 10 bases map to TRBD2. Germline V gene lookup returns CDR1 MDHEN and CDR2 SYDVKM. V lost 1 base and J lost 9; bases outside the gene matches: 9. The CDR3 extends over 16 amino acids. In DNA form, the CDR3 reads TGTGCCAGCAGTTTATCGAGCCTAGCGGGAGCTGGTGAGCAGTTCTTC. Its protein product is CASSLSSLAGAGEQFF.

The chain recombines TRBV30 with TRBJ2-2; 9 positions agree with TRBD2. Germline V lookup: CDR1 GTSNPN, CDR2 SVGIG (reference sequence). CDR3 size: 16 residues. Losses at the gene ends were 3 bases for V and 6 bases for J; bases not matched to a gene: 11. CDR3 residues: CAWRGPREGGSGELFF. In nucleotides, the CDR3 is TGTGCCTGGAGGGGTCCGCGGGAGGGCGGTTCCGGGGAGCTGTTTTTT.

The rearrangement links TRBV28 to TRBJ1-1; TRBD1 might be the D (6 bases). V lost 2 bases and J lost 0, with 10 bases in between. This CDR3 comprises 15 residues. Germline V CDR1 and CDR2: MDHEN, SYDVKM. In DNA, the CDR3 is TGTGCCAGCAGTTTACCGGGACAACTGAACACTGAAGCTTTCTTT. It translates to CASSLPGQLNTEAFF.

The chain couples TRBV19 to TRBJ1-1, with unresolved D. Trimming shortened V by 4 bases and J by 0 bases, and 12 bases separated the two germline ends. Germline V CDR1 and CDR2: LNHDA, SQIVND (reference sequence). CDR3 length equals 15 residues. CDR3 nucleotides: TGTGCCAGTAGTAGAGGCGTAACAATGAACACTGAAGCTTTCTTT. It yields the protein CASSRGVTMNTEAFF.

The chain couples TRBV18 to TRBJ1-1; 7 bases are shared with TRBD1. J was trimmed by 0 bases and V by 2 bases; bases with no gene match: 6. The germline V gene encodes CDR1 KGHSH and CDR2 LQKENI. The CDR3 spans 16 residues. The chain's CDR3 is CASSPKTGFMNTEAFF. DNA of the CDR3: TGTGCCAGCTCACCAAAGACAGGGTTCATGAACACTGAAGCTTTCTTT.

This sequence joins TRBV5-1 and TRBJ2-1; 7 nucleotides align to TRBD1. The CDR3 length is 15 residues. The germline V gene has CDR1 SGHRS and CDR2 YFSETQ. J gave up 2 bases and V 3 bases, and 5 bases lay outside the gene matches. The CDR3 loop reads CASSSPGQAYNEQFF. DNA of the CDR3: TGCGCCAGCAGCTCCCCCGGACAGGCCTACAATGAGCAGTTCTTC.

This chain joins TRBV4-1 and TRBJ2-3, with TRBD1 matching over 9 bases. The CDR3 has 15 amino acids. V was pared by 4 bases and J by 5 bases, with 7 bases of the junction left unmatched. Per the germline V gene, CDR1 is MGHRA and CDR2 is YSYEKL. The CDR3 DNA sequence: TGCGCCAGCAGCCCCGGGGACAGGGATCAAGATACGCAGTATTTT. Its translation: CASSPGDRDQDTQYF.

The chain employs TRBV9 and TRBJ2-3, with 9 positions matching TRBD1. CDR1 is SGDLS and CDR2 is YYNGEE in the germline V gene. The CDR3 length is 16 residues. Trimming at V came to 4 bases and at J to 4 bases, leaving 10 bases not matched to a gene. Written as DNA, the CDR3 is TGTGCCAGCAGCCCTACAGGGGGCAACCCACCAGATACGCAGTATTTT. It translates to CASSPTGGNPPDTQYF. The whole variable domain, remainder taken from reference TRBV9 and TRBJ2-3, is DSGVTQTPKHLITATGQRVTLRCSPRSGDLSVYWYQQSLDQGLQFLIQYYNGEERAKGNILERFSAQQFPDLHSELNLSSLELGDSALYFCASSPTGGNPPDTQYFGPGTRLTVL.

This clone was counted once. The chain recombines TRBV11-2 with TRBJ1-5; D is uncertain. The V and J ends lost 2 bases and 4 bases respectively, with 6 bases between them. This CDR3 is built from 13 residues. The germline V gene encodes CDR1 SGHAT and CDR2 FQNNGV. CDR3 region: CASSLNENQPQHF. Here the CDR3 DNA reads TGTGCCAGCAGCTTAAATGAGAATCAGCCCCAGCATTTT.

J is TRBJ1-5 and V is TRBV28; possible D gene TRBD1, 6 bases. Germline CDR1 reads MDHEN; CDR2 reads SYDVKM. V was trimmed by 2 bases and J by 5 bases, leaving 16 bases between them. This CDR3 comprises 16 residues. In DNA, the CDR3 is TGTGCCAGCAGTTTAGTCCACGACAGGCGGGATCAGCCCCAGCATTTT. It specifies CASSLVHDRRDQPQHF.

The chain uses TRBV4-1 and TRBJ1-6, with 12 bases matching TRBD1. CDR1 MGHRA and CDR2 YSYEKL come from the germline V gene. Losses at the gene ends were 1 base for V and 7 bases for J; bases not matched to a gene: 5. The CDR3 runs to 17 residues. CDR3 amino acids: CASSQVGGQGANSPLHF. CDR3 nucleotides: TGCGCCAGCAGCCAAGTAGGGGGACAGGGGGCAAATTCACCCCTCCACTTT.

V is TRBV19 and J is TRBJ2-1; 7 bases fit TRBD2. V dropped 5 bases and J dropped 6; count of bases not matched to a gene: 7. Germline V gene sequence: CDR1 LNHDA, CDR2 SQIVND (reference sequence). This CDR3 is built from 14 residues. CDR3: CASSQGLVLNEQFF. DNA of the CDR3: TGTGCCAGTAGTCAAGGACTAGTCCTCAATGAGCAGTTCTTC.

The CDR3 region is CASRTTAGEQQETQYF. The CDR3, as DNA: TGTGCCAGCCGGACAACGGCCGGTGAACAACAAGAGACCCAGTACTTC. The chain employs TRBV6-6 and TRBJ2-5, with D possibly TRBD1 on 5 matching bases. Germline V CDR1 and CDR2: MNHNY, SVGAGI (reference sequence). V was clipped by 8 bases and J by 2 bases, with 21 bases between them. This CDR3 comprises 16 residues.

The rearrangement links TRBV5-6 to TRBJ2-1; a possible D gene is TRBD1 (6 bases). V lost 2 bases to trimming and J lost 2 bases, with 11 bases between them. Per the germline V gene, CDR1 is SGHDT and CDR2 is YYEEEE. This CDR3 has 15 amino acids. CDR3 residues: CASSFGQFPYNEQFF. The DNA of the CDR3 is TGTGCCAGCAGCTTCGGACAGTTCCCCTACAATGAGCAGTTCTTC.

The chain uses TRBV5-1 and TRBJ2-1; 9 bases match TRBD2. CDR3 size: 16 residues. After removal of 0 bases from V and 0 bases from J, the junction contained 1 base not matched to a gene. Per germline, CDR1 SGHRS and CDR2 YFSETQ. The CDR3 DNA reads TGCGCCAGCAGCTTGGGCGGGAGGGCCTCCTACAATGAGCAGTTCTTC. It is translated as CASSLGGRASYNEQFF.

The chain couples TRBV25-1 to TRBJ1-1; perhaps TRBD1 as D (5 bases). The CDR3 consists of 14 residues. CDR1 and CDR2 from the germline V gene are MGHDK and SYGVNS. The ends were cut back, 2 bases at V and 7 bases at J, with 14 bases in the middle. DNA for the CDR3: TGTGCCAGCAGTGAACCCGGACAAGGCTGTGAAGCTTTCTTT. It codes for CASSEPGQGCEAFF.

This chain joins TRBV20-1 and TRBJ2-3, with no clear D. There are 11 residues in the CDR3. Trimming left V 7 bases short and J 3 bases short, with 8 bases between. CDR1 is DFQATT and CDR2 is SNEGSKA in the germline V gene (reference sequence). As DNA, the CDR3 is TGCAGTGTCCAGTCGACAGATACGCAGTATTTT. This encodes CSVQSTDTQYF.